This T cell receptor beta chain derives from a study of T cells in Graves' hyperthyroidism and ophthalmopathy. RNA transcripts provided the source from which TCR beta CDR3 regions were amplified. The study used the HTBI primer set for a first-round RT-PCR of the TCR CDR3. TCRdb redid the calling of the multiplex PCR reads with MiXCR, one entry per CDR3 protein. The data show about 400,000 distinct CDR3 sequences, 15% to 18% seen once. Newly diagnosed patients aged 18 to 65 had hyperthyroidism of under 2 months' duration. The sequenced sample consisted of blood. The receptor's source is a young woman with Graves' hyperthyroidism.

Written as DNA, the CDR3 is TGTGCCAGCAGCGACACAGGGGGCGCAGAAGAAAAGCTGTTTTTT. Its protein is CASSDTGGAEEKLFF. V gene TRBV3-1 combines with J gene TRBJ2-2; 9 nucleotides line up with TRBD1. V lost 5 bases and J lost 12; bases outside the gene matches: 13. CDR3 length: 15 amino acids. Germline V gene lookup returns CDR1 LGHDT and CDR2 YNNKEL (reference sequence).